The rows below give T cell receptor beta chains drawn from one sample of a study of early T cells in non-severe SARS-CoV-2 infection. Via MiXCR, TCRdb re-called the 5' RACE reads, giving one row per CDR3 protein. The sample carries 85,000 to 90,000 distinct CDR3 sequences, around 15% recorded once. Material for sequencing was whole blood. These receptors came from an adult who was a healthcare worker with PCR-confirmed SARS-CoV-2 infection or an uninfected control (not recorded which). Each CDR3 is given with its conserved first and last residue. The D gene is left open where the match is weak. A clone size is listed for some rows: how often the clone was seen (once, few, many), or a class if it is expanded.

DNA,CDR3,size,D,J,V
TGCGCCAGCAGCTCCTCACAGGGACCAAACACTGAAGCTTTCTTT,CASSSSQGPNTEAFF,NA,NA,TRBJ1-1,TRBV5-1
TGTGCCAGCAGGCAAAAGAGGAGGAATTCAGATACGCAGTATTTT,CASRQKRRNSDTQYF,NA,NA,TRBJ2-3,TRBV7-9
TGTGCCACCAGCAGAGAGTACGGGTATGGGGGCACAGATACGCAGTATTTT,CATSREYGYGGTDTQYF,NA,NA,TRBJ2-3,TRBV15
TGTGCCAGCAGTCCCCCGGGAGATTTTATGCATTTT,CASSPPGDFMHF,NA,NA,TRBJ1-5,TRBV12-3/TRBV12-4
TGTGCCAGCAGTTACCTTGCACTAGCGGGGGGCCAAGAGACCCAGTACTTC,CASSYLALAGGQETQYF,many,TRBD2,TRBJ2-5,TRBV6-5
TGTGCCAGCAGCTTAGTAGTCACCCACACTGAAGCTTTCTTT,CASSLVVTHTEAFF,NA,NA,TRBJ1-1,TRBV7-2
TGCAGTGCTCCTAGTCGGGAAGGGCTTTCGGGAAACTCCATATATTTT,CSAPSREGLSGNSIYF,NA,NA,TRBJ1-3,TRBV20-1
TGTGCCAGCAGTTTATTAAGGGTCTGGGGAGATACGCAGTATTTT,CASSLLRVWGDTQYF,NA,NA,TRBJ2-3,TRBV28
TGTGCCAGCAGGGGGACAGGGTCGAGCACCGGGGAGCTGTTTTTT,CASRGTGSSTGELFF,NA,TRBD1,TRBJ2-2,TRBV7-2
TGCAGCGTCGGTGATAGACCCGTCGATACGCAGTATTTT,CSVGDRPVDTQYF,few,NA,TRBJ2-3,TRBV29-1
TGTGCCAGCAGTTGGACAGGGTTCACAGATACGCAGTATTTT,CASSWTGFTDTQYF,many,TRBD1,TRBJ2-3,TRBV28
TGTGCCAGCAGCTTATTAGCGGGGGGGCCGAATACGCAGTATTTT,CASSLLAGGPNTQYF,many,TRBD2,TRBJ2-3,TRBV7-3
TGTGCCAGCAGCCCAAGGTGGACAGCTAGGAACACTGAAGCTTTCTTT,CASSPRWTARNTEAFF,NA,NA,TRBJ1-1,TRBV2
TGTGCCAGCAGTCCAGGGCTCGTATCCTCGAAGTATGGCTACACCTTC,CASSPGLVSSKYGYTF,few,NA,TRBJ1-2,TRBV27
TGTGCCAGCAACCAAGATTCAGGGAGCTCCTACGAGCAGTACTTC,CASNQDSGSSYEQYF,NA,NA,TRBJ2-7,TRBV3-1
TGCAGTGCTGGAGACAGGTCAACCTCTGGAAACACCATATATTTT,CSAGDRSTSGNTIYF,few,NA,TRBJ1-3,TRBV20-1
TGTGCCAGCAGGGCCGCGGTGGCCGATCAGGGGCAGTACTTC,CASRAAVADQGQYF,few,NA,TRBJ2-7,TRBV6-5
TGTGCCAGCAGCTTCAGGCCCTCGGATTCACCCCTCCACTTT,CASSFRPSDSPLHF,NA,NA,TRBJ1-6,TRBV5-6
TGCAGTGCCCAGGACAGGGGGTTGGCCGGGGAGCTGTTTTTT,CSAQDRGLAGELFF,NA,TRBD1,TRBJ2-2,TRBV20-1
TGCGCCAGCAGCTTGGTCGACAGTTTTGAGTTCTTC,CASSLVDSFEFF,many,NA,TRBJ2-1,TRBV5-1
TGTGCCCGGGACGCAGGGGCGCACTCTGGAAACACCATATATTTT,CARDAGAHSGNTIYF,NA,NA,TRBJ1-3,TRBV30
TGTGCCAGCAGTACCCGACGGGGGAGCACAGATACGCAGTATTTT,CASSTRRGSTDTQYF,NA,NA,TRBJ2-3,TRBV12-3/TRBV12-4